Sequencing of this T cell receptor beta chain was carried out in a study of T cells after yellow fever vaccination. Study-level background: It was SMART-Seq v4 Ultra Low Input that prepared the fractions with low cell numbers.

Germline-derived CDR1 and CDR2 are DFQATT and SNEGSKA (reference sequence). This CDR3 has 16 amino acids. Trimming took off 0 bases at V and 3 bases at J, with 15 bases between the two ends. TCRdb reprocessed the 5' RACE reads with MiXCR, giving one entry per CDR3 protein. The sample holds 300,000 or so distinct CDR3 sequences, 10% to 15% seen once. This clonotype has a handful of counts. The chain combines TRBV20-1 with TRBJ1-5, with no clear D. The specimen comprised CD4+ T cells sorted from PBMCs, sampled 45 days after the yellow fever booster vaccination. This TCR was recovered from a man aged 25-40 years who received the YFV17D yellow fever vaccine. DNA for the CDR3: TGCAGTGCTAGAGATCCCCAGGCGGCGGTCAATCAGCCCCAGCATTTT. Protein sequence: CSARDPQAAVNQPQHF.